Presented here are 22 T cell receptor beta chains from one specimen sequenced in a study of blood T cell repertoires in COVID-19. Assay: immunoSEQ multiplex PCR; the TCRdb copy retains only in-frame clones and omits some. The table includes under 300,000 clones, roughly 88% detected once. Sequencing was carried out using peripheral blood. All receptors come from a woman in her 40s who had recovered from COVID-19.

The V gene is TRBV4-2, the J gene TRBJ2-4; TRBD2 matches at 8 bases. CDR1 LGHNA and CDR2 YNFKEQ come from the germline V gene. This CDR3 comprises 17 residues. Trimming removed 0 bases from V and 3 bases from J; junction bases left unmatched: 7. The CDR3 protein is CASSQDPGGQFKNIQYF. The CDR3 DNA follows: TGTGCCAGCAGCCAAGATCCGGGGGGGCAGTTCAAAAACATTCAGTACTTC.

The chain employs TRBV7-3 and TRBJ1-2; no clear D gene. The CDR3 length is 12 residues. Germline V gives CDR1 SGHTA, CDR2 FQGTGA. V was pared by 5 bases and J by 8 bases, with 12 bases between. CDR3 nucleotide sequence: TGTGCCAGCAGCACCGAACTGCTGGGCTACACCTTC. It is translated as CASSTELLGYTF.

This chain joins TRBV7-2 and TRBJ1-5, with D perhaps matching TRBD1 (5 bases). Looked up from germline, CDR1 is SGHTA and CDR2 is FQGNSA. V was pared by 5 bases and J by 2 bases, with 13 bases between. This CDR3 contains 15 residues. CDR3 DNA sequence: TGTGCCAGCAGCGCGGGACTTACCGGCAATCAGCCCCAGCATTTT. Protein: CASSAGLTGNQPQHF.

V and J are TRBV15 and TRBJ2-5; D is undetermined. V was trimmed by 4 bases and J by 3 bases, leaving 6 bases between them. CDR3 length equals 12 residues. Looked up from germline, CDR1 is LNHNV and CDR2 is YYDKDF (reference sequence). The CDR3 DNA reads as TGTGCCACCAGCACTTATAAAGAGACCCAGTACTTC. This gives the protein CATSTYKETQYF. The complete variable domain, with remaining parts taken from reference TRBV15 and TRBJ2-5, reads DAMVIQNPRYQVTQFGKPVTLSCSQTLNHNVMYWYQQKSSQAPKLLFHYYDKDFNNEADTPDNFQSRRPNTSFCFLDIRSPGLGDTAMYLCATSTYKETQYFGPGTRLLVL.

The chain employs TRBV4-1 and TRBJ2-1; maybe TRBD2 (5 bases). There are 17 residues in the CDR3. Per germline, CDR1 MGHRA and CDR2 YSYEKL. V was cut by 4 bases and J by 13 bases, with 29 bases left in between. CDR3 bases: TGCGCCAGCAGCCTCAGCAGCCAAGATACTAGGAGGATCTCTCAGTTCTTC. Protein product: CASSLSSQDTRRISQFF.

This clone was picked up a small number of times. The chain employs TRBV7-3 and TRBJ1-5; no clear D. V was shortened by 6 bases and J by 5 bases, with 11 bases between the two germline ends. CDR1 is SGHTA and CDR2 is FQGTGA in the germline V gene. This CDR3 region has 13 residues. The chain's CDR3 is CASSPGPDQPQHF. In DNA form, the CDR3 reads TGTGCCAGCAGTCCAGGTCCCGATCAGCCCCAGCATTTT.

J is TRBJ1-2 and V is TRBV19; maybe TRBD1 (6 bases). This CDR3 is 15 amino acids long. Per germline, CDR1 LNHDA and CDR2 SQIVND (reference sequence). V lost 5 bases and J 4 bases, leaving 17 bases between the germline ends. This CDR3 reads CASSALETGRYGYTF. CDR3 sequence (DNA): TGTGCCAGTAGTGCCCTCGAGACAGGCCGCTATGGCTACACCTTC.

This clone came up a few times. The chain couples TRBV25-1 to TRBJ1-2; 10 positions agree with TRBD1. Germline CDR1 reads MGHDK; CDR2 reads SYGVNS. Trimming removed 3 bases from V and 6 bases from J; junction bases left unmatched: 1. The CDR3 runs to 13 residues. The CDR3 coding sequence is TGTGCCAGCAGTGAGGGACAGGGGCATGGCTACACCTTC. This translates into CASSEGQGHGYTF.

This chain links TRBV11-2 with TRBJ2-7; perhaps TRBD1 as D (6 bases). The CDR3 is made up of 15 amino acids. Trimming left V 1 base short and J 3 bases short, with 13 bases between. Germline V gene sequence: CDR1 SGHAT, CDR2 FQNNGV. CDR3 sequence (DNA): TGTGCCAGCAGCTTAGTGGCAGGGGACGGCTACGAGCAGTACTTC. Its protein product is CASSLVAGDGYEQYF.

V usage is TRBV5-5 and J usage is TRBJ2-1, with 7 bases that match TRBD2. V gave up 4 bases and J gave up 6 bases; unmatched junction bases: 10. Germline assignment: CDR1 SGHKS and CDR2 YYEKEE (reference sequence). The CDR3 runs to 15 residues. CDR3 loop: CASSLSGTMGNEQFF. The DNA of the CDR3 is TGTGCCAGCAGCCTAAGCGGGACTATGGGCAATGAGCAGTTCTTC. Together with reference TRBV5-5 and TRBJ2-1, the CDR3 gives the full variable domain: DAGVTQSPTHLIKTRGQQVTLRCSPISGHKSVSWYQQVLGQGPQFIFQYYEKEERGRGNFPDRFSARQFPNYSSELNVNALLLGDSALYLCASSLSGTMGNEQFFGPGTRLTVL.

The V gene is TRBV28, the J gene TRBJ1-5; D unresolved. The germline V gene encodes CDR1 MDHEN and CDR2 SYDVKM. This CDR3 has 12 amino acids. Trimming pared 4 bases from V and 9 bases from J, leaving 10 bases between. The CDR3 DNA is TGTGCCAGCAGTTCTGTCTTGAGGCCCCAGCATTTT. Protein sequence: CASSSVLRPQHF.

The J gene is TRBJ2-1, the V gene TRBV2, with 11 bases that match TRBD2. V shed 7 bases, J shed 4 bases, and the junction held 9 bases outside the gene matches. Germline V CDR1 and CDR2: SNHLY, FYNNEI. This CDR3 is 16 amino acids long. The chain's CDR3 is CASTTRLAGQYNEQFF. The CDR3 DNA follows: TGTGCCAGCACTACCCGACTAGCGGGACAATACAATGAGCAGTTCTTC.

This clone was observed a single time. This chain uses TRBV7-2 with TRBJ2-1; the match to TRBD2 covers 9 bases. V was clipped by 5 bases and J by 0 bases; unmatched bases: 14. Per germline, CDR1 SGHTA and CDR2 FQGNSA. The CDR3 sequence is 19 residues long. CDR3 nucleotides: TGTGCCAGCAGCGACTCCGGACTAGCGTCGATTAGCTCCTACAATGAGCAGTTCTTC. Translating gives CASSDSGLASISSYNEQFF. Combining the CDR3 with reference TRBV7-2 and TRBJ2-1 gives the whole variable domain GAGVSQSPSNKVTEKGKDVELRCDPISGHTALYWYRQSLGQGLEFLIYFQGNSAPDKSGLPSDRFSAERTGGSVSTLTIQRTQQEDSAVYLCASSDSGLASISSYNEQFFGPGTRLTVL.

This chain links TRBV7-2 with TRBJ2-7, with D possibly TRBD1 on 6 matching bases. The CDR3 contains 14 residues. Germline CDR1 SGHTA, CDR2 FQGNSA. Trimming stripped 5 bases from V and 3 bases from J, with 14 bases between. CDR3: CASSPGNRDYEQYF. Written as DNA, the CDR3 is TGTGCCAGCAGCCCCGGCAACAGGGACTACGAGCAGTACTTC.

The CDR3 DNA reads TGTGCCAGCAGTTATACGGATCGGGATCAGCCCCAGCATTTT. Its translation: CASSYTDRDQPQHF. The chain has TRBV6-2 or TRBV6-3 and TRBJ1-5, with unresolved D. Trimming left V 3 bases short and J 5 bases short, with 11 bases between. The CDR3 is 14 residues long. CDR1 is MNHEY, CDR2 SVGEGT, per germline.

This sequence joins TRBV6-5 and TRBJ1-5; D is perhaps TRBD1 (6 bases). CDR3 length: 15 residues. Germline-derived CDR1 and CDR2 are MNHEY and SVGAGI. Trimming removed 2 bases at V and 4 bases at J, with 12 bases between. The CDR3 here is CASSYGRGGNQPQHF. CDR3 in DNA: TGTGCCAGCAGTTACGGCAGGGGTGGAAATCAGCCCCAGCATTTT.

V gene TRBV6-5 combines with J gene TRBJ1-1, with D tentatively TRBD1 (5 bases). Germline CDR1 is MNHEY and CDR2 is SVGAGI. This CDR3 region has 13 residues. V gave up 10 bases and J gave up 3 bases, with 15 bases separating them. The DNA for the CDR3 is TGTGCCACAGGAGACAGCTGGGACACTGAAGCTTTCTTT. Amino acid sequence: CATGDSWDTEAFF.

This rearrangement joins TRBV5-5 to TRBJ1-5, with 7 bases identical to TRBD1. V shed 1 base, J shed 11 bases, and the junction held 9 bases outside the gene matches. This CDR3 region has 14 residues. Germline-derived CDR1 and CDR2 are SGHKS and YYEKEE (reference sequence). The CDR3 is CASSLTTGSLAQHF. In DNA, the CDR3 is TGTGCCAGCAGCTTGACGACAGGGAGTCTCGCCCAGCATTTT. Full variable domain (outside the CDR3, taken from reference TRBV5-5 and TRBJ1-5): DAGVTQSPTHLIKTRGQQVTLRCSPISGHKSVSWYQQVLGQGPQFIFQYYEKEERGRGNFPDRFSARQFPNYSSELNVNALLLGDSALYLCASSLTTGSLAQHFGDGTRLSIL.

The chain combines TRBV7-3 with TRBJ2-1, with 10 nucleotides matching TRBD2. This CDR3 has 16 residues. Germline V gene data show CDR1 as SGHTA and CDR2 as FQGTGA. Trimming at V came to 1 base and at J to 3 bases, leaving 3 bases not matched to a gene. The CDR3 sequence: CASSLKRTSGYNEQFF. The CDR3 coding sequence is TGTGCCAGCAGCTTAAAACGGACTAGCGGCTACAATGAGCAGTTCTTC.

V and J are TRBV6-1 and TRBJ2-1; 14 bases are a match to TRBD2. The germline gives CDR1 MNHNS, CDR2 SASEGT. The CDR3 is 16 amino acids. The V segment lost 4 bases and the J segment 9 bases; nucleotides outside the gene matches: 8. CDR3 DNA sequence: TGTGCCAGCAGTGGACTAGCGGGGGGGCCGTTAGGTGAGCAGTTCTTC. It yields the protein CASSGLAGGPLGEQFF.

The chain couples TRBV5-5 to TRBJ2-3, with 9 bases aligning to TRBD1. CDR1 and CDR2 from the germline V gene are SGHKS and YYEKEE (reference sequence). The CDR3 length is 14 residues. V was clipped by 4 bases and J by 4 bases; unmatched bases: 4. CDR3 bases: TGTGCCAGCAGCCGGGACAGGGCGGCAGATACGCAGTATTTT. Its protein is CASSRDRAADTQYF.

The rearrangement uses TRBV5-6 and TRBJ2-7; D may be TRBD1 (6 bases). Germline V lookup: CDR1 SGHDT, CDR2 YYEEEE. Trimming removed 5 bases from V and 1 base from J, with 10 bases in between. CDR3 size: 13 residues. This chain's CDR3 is CASRWGQSYEQYF. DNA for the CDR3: TGTGCCAGCAGGTGGGGGCAGTCCTACGAGCAGTACTTC.